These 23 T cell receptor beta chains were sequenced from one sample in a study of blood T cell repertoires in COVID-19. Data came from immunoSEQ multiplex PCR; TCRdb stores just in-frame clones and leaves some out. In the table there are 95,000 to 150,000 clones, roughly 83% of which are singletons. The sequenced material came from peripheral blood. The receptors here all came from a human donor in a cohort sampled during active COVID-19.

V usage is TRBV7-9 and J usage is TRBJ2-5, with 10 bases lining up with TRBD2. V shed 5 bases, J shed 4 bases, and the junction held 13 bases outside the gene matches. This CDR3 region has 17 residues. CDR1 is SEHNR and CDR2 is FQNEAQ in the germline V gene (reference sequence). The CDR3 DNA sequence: TGTGCCAGCAGCGAAATGCGTTCTAGCGGGAGACGAGAGACCCAGTACTTC. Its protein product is CASSEMRSSGRRETQYF.

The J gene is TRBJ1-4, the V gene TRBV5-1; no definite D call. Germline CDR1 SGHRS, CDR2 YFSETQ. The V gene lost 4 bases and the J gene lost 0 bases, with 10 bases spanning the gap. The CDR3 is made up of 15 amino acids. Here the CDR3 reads CASSRTLATNEKLFF. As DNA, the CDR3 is TGCGCCAGCAGCCGTACCCTAGCAACTAATGAAAAACTGTTTTTT.

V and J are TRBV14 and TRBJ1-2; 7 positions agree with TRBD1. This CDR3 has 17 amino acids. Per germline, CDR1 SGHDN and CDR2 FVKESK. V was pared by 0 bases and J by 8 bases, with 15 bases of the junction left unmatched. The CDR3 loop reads CASSQDWAGGRKEGYTF. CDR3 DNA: TGTGCCAGCAGCCAAGATTGGGCAGGGGGTAGAAAAGAAGGCTACACCTTC. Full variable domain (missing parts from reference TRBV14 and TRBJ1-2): EAGVTQFPSHSVIEKGQTVTLRCDPISGHDNLYWYRRVMGKEIKFLLHFVKESKQDESGMPNNRFLAERTGGTYSTLKVQPAELEDSGVYFCASSQDWAGGRKEGYTFGSGTRLTVV.

CDR3 in DNA: TGTGCCAGCAGGAGGAGTTTCGGCAATGAGCAGTTCTTC. Its protein is CASRRSFGNEQFF. V gene TRBV6-5 combines with J gene TRBJ2-1; unclear D gene. Trimming removed 6 bases from V and 6 bases from J, with 12 bases in between. There are 13 residues in the CDR3. Per germline, CDR1 MNHEY and CDR2 SVGAGI.

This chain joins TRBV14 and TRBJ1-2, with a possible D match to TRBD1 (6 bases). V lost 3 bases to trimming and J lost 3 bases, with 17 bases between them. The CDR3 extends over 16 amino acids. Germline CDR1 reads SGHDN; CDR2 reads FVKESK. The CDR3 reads CASSQATGIGDYGYTF. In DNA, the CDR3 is TGTGCCAGCAGCCAGGCTACAGGGATCGGAGACTATGGCTACACCTTC. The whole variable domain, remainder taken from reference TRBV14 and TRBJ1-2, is EAGVTQFPSHSVIEKGQTVTLRCDPISGHDNLYWYRRVMGKEIKFLLHFVKESKQDESGMPNNRFLAERTGGTYSTLKVQPAELEDSGVYFCASSQATGIGDYGYTFGSGTRLTVV.

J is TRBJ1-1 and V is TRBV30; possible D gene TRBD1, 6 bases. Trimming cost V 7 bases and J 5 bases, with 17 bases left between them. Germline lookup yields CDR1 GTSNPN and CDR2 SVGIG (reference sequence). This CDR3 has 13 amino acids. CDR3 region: CASQRSTGTEAFF. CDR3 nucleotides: TGTGCCTCCCAACGCTCAACAGGGACTGAAGCTTTCTTT.

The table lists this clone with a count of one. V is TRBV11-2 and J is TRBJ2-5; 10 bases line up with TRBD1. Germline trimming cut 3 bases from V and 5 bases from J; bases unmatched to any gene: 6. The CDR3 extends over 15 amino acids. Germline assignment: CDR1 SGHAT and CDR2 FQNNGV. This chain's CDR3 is CASSFGRDRGETQYF. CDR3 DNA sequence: TGTGCCAGCAGCTTCGGCCGGGACAGGGGTGAGACCCAGTACTTC. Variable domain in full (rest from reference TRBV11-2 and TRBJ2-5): EAGVAQSPRYKIIEKRQSVAFWCNPISGHATLYWYQQILGQGPKLLIQFQNNGVVDDSQLPKDRFSAERLKGVDSTLKIQPAKLEDSAVYLCASSFGRDRGETQYFGPGTRLLVL.

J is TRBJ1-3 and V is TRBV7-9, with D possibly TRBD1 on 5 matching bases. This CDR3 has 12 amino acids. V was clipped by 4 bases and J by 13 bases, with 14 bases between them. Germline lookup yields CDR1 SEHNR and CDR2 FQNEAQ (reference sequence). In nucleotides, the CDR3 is TGTGCCAGCAGCTCCGGTGACAGCCGTATATATTTT. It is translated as CASSSGDSRIYF.

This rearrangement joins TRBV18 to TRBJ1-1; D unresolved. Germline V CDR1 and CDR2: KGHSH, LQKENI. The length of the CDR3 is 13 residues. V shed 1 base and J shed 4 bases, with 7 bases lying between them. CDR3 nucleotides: TGTGCCAGCTCACCACAGGGAGTCACTGAAGCTTTCTTT. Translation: CASSPQGVTEAFF.

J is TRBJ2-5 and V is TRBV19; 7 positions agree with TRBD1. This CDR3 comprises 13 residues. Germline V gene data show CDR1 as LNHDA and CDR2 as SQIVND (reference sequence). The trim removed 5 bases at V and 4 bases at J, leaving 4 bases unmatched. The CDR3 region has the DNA TGTGCCAGTAGTGACCGGACAGGAGAGACCCAGTACTTC. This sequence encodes CASSDRTGETQYF. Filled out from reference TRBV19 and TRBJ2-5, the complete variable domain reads DGGITQSPKYLFRKEGQNVTLSCEQNLNHDAMYWYRQDPGQGLRLIYYSQIVNDFQKGDIAEGYSVSREKKESFPLTVTSAQKNPTAFYLCASSDRTGETQYFGPGTRLLVL.

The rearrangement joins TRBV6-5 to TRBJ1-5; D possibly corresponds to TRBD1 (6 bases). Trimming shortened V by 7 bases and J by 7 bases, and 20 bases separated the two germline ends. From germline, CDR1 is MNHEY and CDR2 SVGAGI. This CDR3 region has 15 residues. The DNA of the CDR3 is TGTGCCAGCAAGGGGGGGCAGGGCACGGGACAGCCCCAGCATTTT. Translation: CASKGGQGTGQPQHF.

The CDR3 DNA reads as TGTGCTAGTGGTCCGGACAGAACCTACGAGCAGTACTTC. The encoded protein is CASGPDRTYEQYF. The chain is built from TRBV12-5 and TRBJ2-7; maybe TRBD1 (6 bases). Germline V gene lookup returns CDR1 LGHNT and CDR2 FRNRAP. CDR3 size: 13 residues. Trimming left V 5 bases short and J 2 bases short, with 10 bases between.

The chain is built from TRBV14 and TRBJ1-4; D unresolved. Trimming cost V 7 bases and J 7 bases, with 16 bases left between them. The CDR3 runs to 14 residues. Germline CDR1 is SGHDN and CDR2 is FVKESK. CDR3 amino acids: CASTSLGISEKLFF. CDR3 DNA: TGTGCCAGCACTTCTCTGGGCATTAGTGAAAAACTGTTTTTT.

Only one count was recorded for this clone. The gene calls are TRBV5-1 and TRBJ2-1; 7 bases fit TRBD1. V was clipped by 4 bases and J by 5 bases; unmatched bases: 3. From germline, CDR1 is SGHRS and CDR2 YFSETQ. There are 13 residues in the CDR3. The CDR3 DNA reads TGCGCCAGCAGCCCGGGACAGCACAATGAGCAGTTCTTC. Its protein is CASSPGQHNEQFF. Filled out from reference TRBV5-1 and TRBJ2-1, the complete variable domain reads KAGVTQTPRYLIKTRGQQVTLSCSPISGHRSVSWYQQTPGQGLQFLFEYFSETQRNKGNFPGRFSGRQFSNSRSEMNVSTLELGDSALYLCASSPGQHNEQFFGPGTRLTVL.

The CDR3, as DNA: TGTGCCAGTAATAAGCCGTATCCCACCGGGGAGCTGTTTTTT. It codes for CASNKPYPTGELFF. This chain uses TRBV19 with TRBJ2-2; D gene uncertain. In germline, CDR1 is LNHDA, CDR2 SQIVND (reference sequence). The CDR3 is 14 amino acids. V lost 7 bases to trimming and J lost 4 bases, with 13 bases between them.

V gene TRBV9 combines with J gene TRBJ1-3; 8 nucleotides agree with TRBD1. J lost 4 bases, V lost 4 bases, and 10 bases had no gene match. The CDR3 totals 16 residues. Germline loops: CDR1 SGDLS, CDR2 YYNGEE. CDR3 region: CASSPDRGTAGNTIYF. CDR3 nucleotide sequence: TGTGCCAGCAGCCCTGACAGGGGAACGGCCGGAAACACCATATATTTT.

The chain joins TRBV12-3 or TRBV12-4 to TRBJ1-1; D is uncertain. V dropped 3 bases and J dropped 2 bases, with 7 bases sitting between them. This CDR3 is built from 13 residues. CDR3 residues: CASSFTGNTEAFF. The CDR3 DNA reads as TGTGCCAGCAGTTTCACGGGAAACACTGAAGCTTTCTTT.

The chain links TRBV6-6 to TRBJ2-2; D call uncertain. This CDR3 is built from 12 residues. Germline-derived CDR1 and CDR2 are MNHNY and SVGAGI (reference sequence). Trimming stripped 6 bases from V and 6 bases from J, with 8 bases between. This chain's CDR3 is CASSHRAGELFF. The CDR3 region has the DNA TGTGCCAGCAGCCACAGAGCCGGGGAGCTGTTTTTT.

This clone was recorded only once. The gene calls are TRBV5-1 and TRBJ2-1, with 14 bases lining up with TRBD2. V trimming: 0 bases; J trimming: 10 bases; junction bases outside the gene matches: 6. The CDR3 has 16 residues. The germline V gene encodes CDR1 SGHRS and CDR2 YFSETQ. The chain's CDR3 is CASSLGGTSGRGEQFF. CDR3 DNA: TGCGCCAGCAGCTTGGGAGGGACTAGCGGGAGAGGGGAGCAGTTCTTC. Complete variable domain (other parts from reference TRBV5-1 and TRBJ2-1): KAGVTQTPRYLIKTRGQQVTLSCSPISGHRSVSWYQQTPGQGLQFLFEYFSETQRNKGNFPGRFSGRQFSNSRSEMNVSTLELGDSALYLCASSLGGTSGRGEQFFGPGTRLTVL.

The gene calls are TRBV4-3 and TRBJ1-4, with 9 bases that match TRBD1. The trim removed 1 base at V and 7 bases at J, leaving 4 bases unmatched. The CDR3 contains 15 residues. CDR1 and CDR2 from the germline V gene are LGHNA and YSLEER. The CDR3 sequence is CASSQGDRVGEKLFF. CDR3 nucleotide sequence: TGCGCCAGCAGCCAAGGGGACAGGGTCGGTGAAAAACTGTTTTTT.

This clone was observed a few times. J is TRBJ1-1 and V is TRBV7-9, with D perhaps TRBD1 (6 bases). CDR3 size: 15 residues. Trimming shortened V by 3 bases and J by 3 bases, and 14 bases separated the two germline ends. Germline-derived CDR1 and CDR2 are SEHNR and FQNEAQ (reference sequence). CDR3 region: CASSLGARRHTEAFF. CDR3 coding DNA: TGTGCCAGCAGCTTGGGGGCCCGTCGGCACACTGAAGCTTTCTTT.

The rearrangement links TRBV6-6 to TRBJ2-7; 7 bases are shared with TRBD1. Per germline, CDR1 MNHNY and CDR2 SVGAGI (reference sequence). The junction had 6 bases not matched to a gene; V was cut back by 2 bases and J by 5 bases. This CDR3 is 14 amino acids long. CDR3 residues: CASSYPGTVNEQYF. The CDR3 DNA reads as TGTGCCAGCAGTTACCCCGGGACAGTGAACGAGCAGTACTTC.

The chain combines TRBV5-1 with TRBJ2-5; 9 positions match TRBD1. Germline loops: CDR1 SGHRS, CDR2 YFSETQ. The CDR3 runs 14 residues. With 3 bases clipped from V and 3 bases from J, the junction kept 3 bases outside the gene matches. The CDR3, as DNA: TGCGCCAGCAGCTCGACAGGGGGAAAAGAGACCCAGTACTTC. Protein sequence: CASSSTGGKETQYF.